This is a list of T cell receptor beta chains from one sample in a study of blood T cell repertoires in COVID-19. Profiled with immunoSEQ multiplex PCR; TCRdb holds only in-frame clones, not every one. The table has roughly 240,000 clones, around 87% seen once. Sequenced input: peripheral blood. The receptors shown here come from a woman younger than 45 who had recovered from COVID-19. Both conserved end residues are part of each CDR3. A D gene is named only where the DNA matches it firmly. Not every row has a clone size; where given, it reads once, few, many or a size class.

TRBV2	few	.	TRBJ2-3	TGTGCCAGCATCTGGGGGCCTATCACAGATACGCAGTATTTT	CASIWGPITDTQYF
TRBV7-2	.	TRBD2	TRBJ2-3	TGTGCCAGCAGCGAACGACTAGCGGGGGCCTCGGTTAGTACGCAGTATTTT	CASSERLAGASVSTQYF
TRBV2	few	.	TRBJ2-1	TGTGCCAGCAGAGTGGACTCGAGCTCCTACAATGAGCAGTTCTTC	CASRVDSSSYNEQFF
TRBV11-1	.	TRBD1	TRBJ2-7	TGTGCCAGCAGCCGGGGACAGGCGATCTACGAGCAGTACTTC	CASSRGQAIYEQYF
TRBV9	.	.	TRBJ1-3	TGTGCCAGCAGCTACCGACCAAATCGGGACACCATATATTTT	CASSYRPNRDTIYF
TRBV4-2	.	.	TRBJ2-2	TGTGCCAGCAGCCATGTCGGGGGGAACACCGGGGAGCTGTTTTTT	CASSHVGGNTGELFF
TRBV3-1/TRBV3-2	.	.	TRBJ1-4	TGTGCCAGCAGCCACACTATCAGGGGCCCCACTAATGAAAAACTGTTTTTT	CASSHTIRGPTNEKLFF
TRBV5-5	.	TRBD2	TRBJ2-2	TGTGCCAGCAGCTTGCTAGCGGGGGGGCCAATCGGGGAGCTGTTTTTT	CASSLLAGGPIGELFF
TRBV6-2/TRBV6-3	.	TRBD1	TRBJ1-1	TGTGCCAGCAGTATCGACAGGGGGCAAGCTTTCTTT	CASSIDRGQAFF
TRBV6-5	.	.	TRBJ1-2	TGTGCCAGCACCCAAAGGGTTGGCACGGGGGGCTACACCTTC	CASTQRVGTGGYTF
TRBV2	.	TRBD1	TRBJ1-2	TGTGCCAGCAGTCGGACAGGGGAGGGCTACACCTTC	CASSRTGEGYTF
TRBV5-1	.	.	TRBJ2-1	TGCGCCAGCAGCTTACTATCTCCCGGGTCCTACAATGAGCAGTTCTTC	CASSLLSPGSYNEQFF
TRBV7-2	.	.	TRBJ1-1	TGTGCCAGCAGCGCGTACGTTGACTCTGAAGCTTTCTTT	CASSAYVDSEAFF
TRBV13	.	.	TRBJ2-1	TGTGCCAGCGGGGGGGCTAACAATGAGCAGTTCTTC	CASGGANNEQFF
TRBV11-3	.	.	TRBJ2-1	TGTGCCAGCAGCCGCGGCAATGAGCAGTTCTTC	CASSRGNEQFF
TRBV27	once	.	TRBJ1-1	TGTGCCAGCGGCGCGCGGGGGGGGGACACTGAAGCTTTCTTT	CASGARGGDTEAFF
TRBV13	.	.	TRBJ2-5	TGTGCCAGCAGCAAAGGGAGCCAAGAGACCCAGTACTTC	CASSKGSQETQYF
TRBV5-4	.	.	TRBJ1-1	TGTGCCAGCAGCTTGTTTTTCGGGACTCAAGAGAACACTGAAGCTTTCTTT	CASSLFFGTQENTEAFF
TRBV6-5	.	TRBD2	TRBJ2-5	TGTGCCAGCAGGGGACTAGGGATACGGGAGACCCAGTACTTC	CASRGLGIRETQYF